The rows below give T cell receptor beta chains drawn from one sample of a study of T cell changes during pregnancy in multiple sclerosis. Data came from immunoSEQ multiplex PCR; TCRdb stores just in-frame clones and leaves some out. The table shows 17,000 or so clones, with roughly 90% occurring only once. Source: CD8+ T cells from peripheral blood mononuclear cells, taken after pregnancy. These receptor sequences come from a female donor in good health, enrolled as a control in a pregnancy study. CDR3s include the opening cysteine and the closing phenylalanine or tryptophan. The D gene is left open where the match is weak. Expanded clones get a size class; other rows say once, few or many, or leave the size out.

D gene,V gene,clone size,J gene,CDR3 protein,CDR3 DNA
-,TRBV11-1,-,TRBJ2-5,CASSLGVPMRQETQYF,TGTGCCAGCAGCTTAGGTGTCCCAATGCGTCAAGAGACCCAGTACTTC
-,TRBV2,-,TRBJ2-7,CASKESRNEQYF,TGTGCCAGCAAGGAGAGTCGGAACGAGCAGTACTTC
-,TRBV11-2,-,TRBJ2-7,CASSLRQTYEQYF,TGTGCCAGCAGCTTAAGACAGACCTACGAGCAGTACTTC
TRBD2,TRBV2,-,TRBJ2-4,CASSVRGRVGTGIQYF,TGTGCCAGCAGTGTTAGAGGGAGGGTTGGGACCGGCATTCAGTACTTC
TRBD1,TRBV19,once,TRBJ1-1,CASSSSDRDTEAFF,TGTGCCAGTAGTAGCTCGGACAGGGACACTGAAGCTTTCTTT
TRBD2,TRBV19,medium-sized,TRBJ2-1,CASSMQASGYNEQFF,TGTGCCAGTAGTATGCAGGCTAGCGGCTACAATGAGCAGTTCTTC
TRBD2,TRBV10-3,-,TRBJ2-3,CAIRRAGGLIDTQYF,TGTGCCATCAGGCGGGCGGGAGGGCTTATAGATACGCAGTATTTT
TRBD1,TRBV30,-,TRBJ1-5,CAWSVRGRSNQPQHF,TGTGCCTGGAGTGTCAGGGGGCGTAGCAATCAGCCCCAGCATTTT
-,TRBV4-2,-,TRBJ1-1,CASSQGRTDAFF,TGTGCCAGCAGCCAGGGCCGTACGGATGCTTTCTTT
-,TRBV7-3,-,TRBJ2-1,CASSPTPGEQFF,TGTGCCAGCAGCCCCACCCCCGGGGAGCAGTTCTTC
-,TRBV28,-,TRBJ2-7,CASSSDSYEQYF,TGTGCCAGCAGTTCGGACAGTTACGAGCAGTACTTC
-,TRBV7-9,-,TRBJ2-1,CASSKGTPTEQFF,TGTGCCAGCAGCAAAGGGACTCCTACAGAGCAGTTCTTC
TRBD1,TRBV7-6,once,TRBJ1-6,CASSLAPTGGSPLHF,TGTGCCAGCAGCTTAGCGCCAACAGGGGGCTCACCCCTCCACTTT
TRBD1,TRBV27,-,TRBJ2-3,CASSLQGQGRDTQYF,TGTGCCAGCAGTTTACAAGGACAGGGTCGAGATACGCAGTATTTT
-,TRBV30,-,TRBJ2-3,CAWSLASTDTQYF,TGTGCCTGGAGTTTAGCGAGCACAGATACGCAGTATTTT
-,TRBV27,-,TRBJ1-4,CATGQFNEKLFF,TGTGCCACTGGACAATTTAATGAAAAACTGTTTTTT
-,TRBV7-8,-,TRBJ1-3,CASSLARSYGNTIYF,TGTGCCAGCAGCTTAGCGCGGAGTTACGGAAACACCATATATTTT
TRBD1,TRBV7-9,-,TRBJ1-5,CASSGQGASNQPQHF,TGTGCCAGCAGCGGACAGGGGGCCAGCAATCAGCCCCAGCATTTT
-,TRBV6-1,-,TRBJ2-3,CASSGLGSSTDTQYF,TGTGCCAGCAGTGGACTTGGCAGCAGCACAGATACGCAGTATTTT
TRBD2,TRBV27,-,TRBJ2-3,CASSSISGGSGDTQYF,TGTGCCAGCAGTTCAATTAGCGGGGGGAGTGGAGATACGCAGTATTTT
TRBD1,TRBV27,medium-sized,TRBJ2-3,CASPSRGQGSDTQYF,TGTGCCAGCCCCTCACGGGGACAGGGGTCAGATACGCAGTATTTT
TRBD1,TRBV15,once,TRBJ2-1,CATSRDRGQGATDEQFF,TGTGCCACCAGCAGAGATAGGGGACAGGGGGCGACGGATGAGCAGTTCTTC
-,TRBV10-3,-,TRBJ2-7,CAISVDSSYEQYF,TGTGCCATCAGTGTAGACAGCTCCTACGAGCAGTACTTC